Presented here are 28 T cell receptor beta chains from one specimen sequenced in a study of OX40 agonist ivuxolimab in advanced cancers. Assay used: immunoSEQ multiplex PCR; TCRdb lists only in-frame clones, some missing. The sample gives around 56,000 clones, over 75% of which show up once; roughly 1.5% is in the top ten. This material consisted of CD4+ or CD8+ T cells sorted from blood, taken in a trial of the OX40 agonist ivuxolimab. All receptors come from an adult with an advanced solid tumor such as melanoma, head and neck, liver or kidney cancer.

This chain connects TRBV6-4 to TRBJ2-2; D unclear. The germline V and J ends were trimmed by 8 bases and 5 bases, with 15 bases remaining between them. The CDR3 consists of 14 residues. Germline V CDR1 and CDR2: MRHNA, SNTAGT. The CDR3 DNA is TGTGCCAGCCGACCGGAGCTTGGAACCGGGGAGCTGTTTTTT. Translated, it gives CASRPELGTGELFF.

The CDR3 loop reads CASSQDYGANEQFF. The CDR3 coding sequence is TGTGCCAGCAGCCAAGATTACGGGGCCAATGAGCAGTTCTTC. The chain couples TRBV4-2 to TRBJ2-1; D possibly uses TRBD1 or TRBD2 (5 bases each). CDR1 and CDR2 from the germline V gene are LGHNA and YNFKEQ. The V gene lost 0 bases and the J gene lost 6 bases, with 9 bases spanning the gap. This CDR3 is 14 amino acids long.

The CDR3 DNA reads TGTGCCAGCAGCTCCTTTGGAGGGGAGAAAACTGAAGCTTTCTTT. This sequence encodes CASSSFGGEKTEAFF. This rearrangement joins TRBV9 to TRBJ1-1; D is perhaps TRBD1 (5 bases). V lost 4 bases to trimming and J lost 5 bases, with 18 bases between them. Per the germline V gene, CDR1 is SGDLS and CDR2 is YYNGEE. The CDR3 is 15 residues long.

This rearrangement joins TRBV19 to TRBJ2-7, with D unresolved. V was pared by 6 bases and J by 2 bases, with 5 bases between. The CDR3 extends over 11 amino acids. Germline V gene data show CDR1 as LNHDA and CDR2 as SQIVND (reference sequence). CDR3 DNA sequence: TGTGCCAGTAGAAATACCTACGAGCAGTACTTC. Protein sequence: CASRNTYEQYF.

The chain carries TRBV11-2 and TRBJ2-1, with D possibly TRBD2 on 6 matching bases. Germline loops: CDR1 SGHAT, CDR2 FQNNGV. This CDR3 contains 13 residues. Trimming stripped 3 bases from V and 8 bases from J, with 11 bases between. CDR3 coding DNA: TGTGCCAGCAGCTTTGAGACTAGTCATGAGCAGTTCTTC. Its translation: CASSFETSHEQFF.

This clone was recorded only once. The J gene is TRBJ2-1, the V gene TRBV15; 8 bases are shared with TRBD1. J gave up 7 bases and V 2 bases, and 7 bases lay outside the gene matches. The V gene's germline CDR1 is LNHNV and CDR2 YYDKDF (reference sequence). CDR3 length equals 15 residues. DNA of the CDR3: TGTGCCACCAGCAGACAAACCGACAGGGGAAATGAGCAGTTCTTC. It codes for CATSRQTDRGNEQFF.

This rearrangement joins TRBV30 to TRBJ2-5; 7 positions match TRBD2. Germline V CDR1 and CDR2: GTSNPN, SVGIG (reference sequence). The trim removed 1 base at V and 3 bases at J, leaving 8 bases unmatched. CDR3 length: 15 amino acids. The CDR3 region is CAWSALLAAKETQYF. The CDR3 nucleotides read TGTGCCTGGAGTGCCCTCCTAGCGGCTAAAGAGACCCAGTACTTC. Together with reference TRBV30 and TRBJ2-5, the CDR3 gives the full variable domain: SQTIHQWPATLVQPVGSPLSLECTVEGTSNPNLYWYRQAAGRGLQLLFYSVGIGQISSEVPQNLSASRPQDRQFILSSKKLLLSDSGFYLCAWSALLAAKETQYFGPGTRLLVL.

The rearrangement uses TRBV11-3 and TRBJ1-2, with a weak D call TRBD1 (5 bases). This CDR3 comprises 13 residues. The V end was cut by 6 bases, the J end by 8 bases, with 16 bases between. The V gene's germline CDR1 is SGHNT and CDR2 YENEEA. The CDR3 DNA follows: TGTGCCAGCAGTCTCGAGAGTAGGGGAGGCTACACCTTC. As protein: CASSLESRGGYTF.

The chain joins TRBV5-8 to TRBJ2-3, with D possibly matching TRBD2 (5 bases). V lost 4 bases to trimming and J lost 3 bases, with 15 bases between them. The CDR3 contains 15 residues. Germline V gene data show CDR1 as SGHTS and CDR2 as YDEGEE. CDR3 DNA sequence: TGTGCCAGCAGCAAGGAGGTCAGACGGACAGATACGCAGTATTTT. Residues: CASSKEVRRTDTQYF. The full variable domain, rest sourced from reference TRBV5-8 and TRBJ2-3, is EAGVTQSPTHLIKTRGQQATLRCSPISGHTSVYWYQQALGLGLQFLLWYDEGEERNRGNFPPRFSGRQFPNYSSELNVNALELEDSALYLCASSKEVRRTDTQYFGPGTRLTVL.

The chain recombines TRBV30 with TRBJ1-1; a weak D match, TRBD1 (6 bases). Germline V gives CDR1 GTSNPN, CDR2 SVGIG (reference sequence). V was trimmed by 5 bases and J by 4 bases, leaving 11 bases between them. The CDR3 extends over 12 amino acids. The DNA of the CDR3 is TGTGCCTGGGGCACAGGGACCACTGAAGCTTTCTTT. This gives the protein CAWGTGTTEAFF. The whole variable domain, filled in from reference TRBV30 and TRBJ1-1, reads SQTIHQWPATLVQPVGSPLSLECTVEGTSNPNLYWYRQAAGRGLQLLFYSVGIGQISSEVPQNLSASRPQDRQFILSSKKLLLSDSGFYLCAWGTGTTEAFFGQGTRLTVV.

This chain connects TRBV5-4 to TRBJ1-1; D perhaps matches TRBD1 (5 bases). The V gene lost 4 bases and the J gene lost 7 bases, with 11 bases spanning the gap. The CDR3 runs to 12 residues. CDR1 SGHNT and CDR2 YYREEE come from the germline V gene (reference sequence). DNA for the CDR3: TGTGCCAGCAGCATCCAGGGTAATGAAGCTTTCTTT. This translates into CASSIQGNEAFF. The full variable domain, in which reference TRBV5-4 and TRBJ1-1 provide the parts outside the CDR3, is ETGVTQSPTHLIKTRGQQVTLRCSSQSGHNTVSWYQQALGQGPQFIFQYYREEENGRGNFPPRFSGLQFPNYSSELNVNALELDDSALYLCASSIQGNEAFFGQGTRLTVV.

The V call is TRBV7-3, the J call TRBJ2-1; no definite D call. The CDR3 runs 13 residues. Per germline, CDR1 SGHTA and CDR2 FQGTGA. The V and J ends lost 5 bases and 4 bases respectively, with 9 bases between them. The CDR3 nucleotides read TGTGCCAGCAGCGCCCACGGGTACAATGAGCAGTTCTTC. Translation gives CASSAHGYNEQFF.

V and J are TRBV5-5 and TRBJ1-5, with a possible D match to TRBD1 (6 bases). CDR1 SGHKS and CDR2 YYEKEE come from the germline V gene (reference sequence). This CDR3 is built from 14 residues. Between the trimmed V and J ends, which lost 2 bases and 4 bases, there was a span of 10 bases. This chain's CDR3 is CASSFWDTNQPQHF. Here the CDR3 DNA reads TGTGCCAGCAGCTTTTGGGACACTAATCAGCCCCAGCATTTT.

The rearrangement uses TRBV14 and TRBJ1-1; 7 bases are a match to TRBD1. CDR1 SGHDN and CDR2 FVKESK come from the germline V gene. The CDR3 is 16 residues long. V shed 6 bases and J 4 bases; nucleotides not matched to a gene: 14. CDR3 amino acids: CASSPRTGVRFTEAFF. Here the CDR3 DNA reads TGTGCCAGCAGTCCCCGAACAGGGGTGAGGTTCACTGAAGCTTTCTTT.

The chain combines TRBV7-2 with TRBJ2-7, with 8 bases aligning to TRBD2. J gave up 3 bases and V 1 base, and 2 bases lay outside the gene matches. CDR1 is SGHTA, CDR2 FQGNSA, per germline. CDR3 length: 14 residues. The CDR3, as DNA: TGTGCCAGCAGCTTAGAGCGGGGGAGCTACGAGCAGTACTTC. This codes for CASSLERGSYEQYF.

This clone was counted between two and nine times. J is TRBJ2-1 and V is TRBV5-4, with 12 bases aligning to TRBD2. V trimming: 4 bases; J trimming: 8 bases; junction bases outside the gene matches: 10. Germline loops: CDR1 SGHNT, CDR2 YYREEE (reference sequence). There are 16 residues in the CDR3. Written as DNA, the CDR3 is TGTGCCAGCAGCCCCGGAAAGAGACTAGCGGGAGATGAGCAGTTCTTC. This translates into CASSPGKRLAGDEQFF.

This rearrangement joins TRBV27 to TRBJ2-7, with a possible D match to TRBD1 (6 bases). CDR3 length: 16 amino acids. From germline, CDR1 is MNHEY and CDR2 SMNVEV (reference sequence). V lost 2 bases, J lost 4 bases, and 18 bases lay in between. CDR3 loop: CASSLRGDRRAYEQYF. The CDR3 nucleotides read TGTGCCAGCAGTTTAAGGGGCGACAGGAGAGCTTACGAGCAGTACTTC.

This sequence joins TRBV2 and TRBJ1-4; D not certain. This CDR3 region has 17 residues. The V gene's germline CDR1 is SNHLY and CDR2 FYNNEI. V was cut by 2 bases and J by 0 bases, with 13 bases left in between. The CDR3 here is CASSESPRRATNEKLFF. As DNA, the CDR3 is TGTGCCAGCAGTGAATCCCCCAGAAGAGCAACTAATGAAAAACTGTTTTTT.

This chain connects TRBV5-1 to TRBJ2-5; possibly TRBD2 for D (5 bases). The CDR3 sequence is 13 residues long. CDR1 SGHRS and CDR2 YFSETQ come from the germline V gene. The V end was cut by 1 base, the J end by 5 bases, with 9 bases between. The CDR3 is CASSLRLAETQYF. The CDR3 bases are TGCGCCAGCAGCTTGAGGCTAGCCGAGACCCAGTACTTC.

V usage is TRBV9 and J usage is TRBJ2-1; 10 positions match TRBD1. This CDR3 has 17 residues. CDR1 and CDR2 from the germline V gene are SGDLS and YYNGEE. V lost 1 base, J lost 9 bases, and 13 bases stayed unmatched. The CDR3 nucleotides are TGTGCCAGCAGCGTAACCCCCACGGGACAGGGGTTACGTGAGCAGTTCTTC. It encodes CASSVTPTGQGLREQFF.

V usage is TRBV4-2 and J usage is TRBJ1-5; D ambiguous. Germline V gene sequence: CDR1 LGHNA, CDR2 YNFKEQ. The V end lost 0 bases, the J end lost 3 bases, and 9 bases lay between the germline ends. There are 15 residues in the CDR3. In DNA, the CDR3 is TGTGCCAGCAGCCAAGATTCAGGCGACAATCAGCCCCAGCATTTT. Amino acid sequence: CASSQDSGDNQPQHF.

The V gene is TRBV19, the J gene TRBJ2-7; 9 nucleotides match TRBD1. The CDR3 length is 17 residues. The V segment lost 4 bases and the J segment 1 base; nucleotides outside the gene matches: 11. Germline V gene data show CDR1 as LNHDA and CDR2 as SQIVND (reference sequence). The CDR3 spells CASSKALGTGNSYEQYF. In DNA, the CDR3 is TGTGCCAGTAGTAAGGCACTCGGGACAGGGAATTCCTACGAGCAGTACTTC.

The V call is TRBV4-1, the J call TRBJ2-5, with TRBD2 matching 13 bases. The J call may be faulty, since TRBJ2-7 better matches the DNA end. CDR1 and CDR2 from the germline V gene are MGHRA and YSYEKL. The CDR3 is made up of 15 amino acids. The CDR3 DNA reads as TGCGCCAGCAGCCCTGGACTAGCGGGAGTTTACGAGCAGTACTTC. Encoded protein: CASSPGLAGVYEQYF.

This clone turned up a few times. Written as DNA, the CDR3 is TGTGCCAGAAGTTTGCTACAGGGCTGGAGTGAAAAACTGTTTTTT. It translates to CARSLLQGWSEKLFF. The chain is built from TRBV5-3 and TRBJ1-4; a possible D gene is TRBD1 (6 bases). TRBV5-3 is filed as an ORF, its function uncertain. There are 15 residues in the CDR3. Trimming removed 5 bases from V and 7 bases from J, with 18 bases in between.

The rearrangement uses TRBV9 and TRBJ1-5; D possibly corresponds to TRBD1 (5 bases). The CDR3 has 15 residues. V was pared by 2 bases and J by 3 bases, with 12 bases between. Germline V gives CDR1 SGDLS, CDR2 YYNGEE. This chain's CDR3 is CASSVGTGHNQPQHF. CDR3 coding DNA: TGTGCCAGCAGCGTGGGGACGGGCCACAATCAGCCCCAGCATTTT.

This rearrangement joins TRBV10-3 to TRBJ2-7; 9 bases match TRBD2. This CDR3 is built from 14 residues. Germline lookup yields CDR1 ENHRY and CDR2 SYGVKD. V was pared by 2 bases and J by 6 bases, with 5 bases of the junction left unmatched. For the CDR3, the DNA is TGTGCCATCAGTGAGGGTAGCGGGAGTCTCGAGCAGTACTTC. Translation gives CAISEGSGSLEQYF.

The J gene is TRBJ1-2, the V gene TRBV6-5; D gene uncertain. The CDR3 has 16 amino acids. CDR1 and CDR2 (germline): MNHEY, SVGAGI. Deletions cut 0 bases from V and 6 bases from J, with 17 bases between. CDR3 sequence reads: CASSYSVIPTAHGYTF. The CDR3 DNA reads as TGTGCCAGCAGTTACTCCGTCATCCCTACAGCGCATGGCTACACCTTC.

The table lists this clone with a count of one. The chain carries TRBV9 and TRBJ2-3; D perhaps matches TRBD2 (5 bases). CDR3 size: 13 residues. The V gene lost 1 base and the J gene lost 5 bases, with 8 bases spanning the gap. Germline V gene sequence: CDR1 SGDLS, CDR2 YYNGEE. The CDR3 spells CASSVNTRDTQYF. CDR3 sequence (DNA): TGTGCCAGCAGCGTAAACACTAGAGATACGCAGTATTTT.